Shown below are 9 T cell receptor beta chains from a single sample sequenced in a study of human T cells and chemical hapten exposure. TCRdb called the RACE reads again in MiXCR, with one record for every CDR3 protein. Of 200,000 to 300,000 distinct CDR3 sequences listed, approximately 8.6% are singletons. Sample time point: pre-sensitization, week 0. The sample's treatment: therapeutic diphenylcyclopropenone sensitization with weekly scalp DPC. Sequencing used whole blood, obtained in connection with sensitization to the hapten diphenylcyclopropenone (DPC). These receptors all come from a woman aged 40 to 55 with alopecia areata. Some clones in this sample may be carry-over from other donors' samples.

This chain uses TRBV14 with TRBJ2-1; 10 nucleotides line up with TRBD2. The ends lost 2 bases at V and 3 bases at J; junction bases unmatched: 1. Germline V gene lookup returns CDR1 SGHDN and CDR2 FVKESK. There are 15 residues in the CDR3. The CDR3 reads CASSQLAGVYNEQFF. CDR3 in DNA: TGTGCCAGCAGCCAACTAGCGGGAGTCTACAATGAGCAGTTCTTC.

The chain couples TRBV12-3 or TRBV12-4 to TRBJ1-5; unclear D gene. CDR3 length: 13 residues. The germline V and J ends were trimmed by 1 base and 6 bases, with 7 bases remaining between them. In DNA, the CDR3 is TGTGCCAGCAGTTTAGGGGTCTTTCAGCCCCAGCATTTT. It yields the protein CASSLGVFQPQHF.

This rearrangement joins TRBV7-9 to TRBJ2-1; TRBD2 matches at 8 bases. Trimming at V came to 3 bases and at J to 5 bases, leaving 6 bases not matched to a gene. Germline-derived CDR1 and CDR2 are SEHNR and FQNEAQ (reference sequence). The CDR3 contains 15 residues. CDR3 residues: CASSFGSGGHNEQFF. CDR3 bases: TGTGCCAGCAGCTTTGGATCGGGAGGGCACAATGAGCAGTTCTTC.

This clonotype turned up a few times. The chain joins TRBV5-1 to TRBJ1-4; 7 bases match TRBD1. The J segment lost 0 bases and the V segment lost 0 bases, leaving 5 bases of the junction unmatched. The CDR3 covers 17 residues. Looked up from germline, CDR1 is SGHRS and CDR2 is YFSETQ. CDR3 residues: CASSLVQGSATNEKLFF. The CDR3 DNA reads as TGCGCCAGCAGCTTGGTACAGGGGTCCGCAACTAATGAAAAACTGTTTTTT.

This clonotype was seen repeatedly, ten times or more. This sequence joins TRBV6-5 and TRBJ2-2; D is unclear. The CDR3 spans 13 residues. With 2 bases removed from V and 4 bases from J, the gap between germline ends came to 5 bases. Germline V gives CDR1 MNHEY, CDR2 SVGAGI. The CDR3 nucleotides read TGTGCCAGCAGTTACGGTGGCACCGGGGAGCTGTTTTTT. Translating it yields CASSYGGTGELFF.

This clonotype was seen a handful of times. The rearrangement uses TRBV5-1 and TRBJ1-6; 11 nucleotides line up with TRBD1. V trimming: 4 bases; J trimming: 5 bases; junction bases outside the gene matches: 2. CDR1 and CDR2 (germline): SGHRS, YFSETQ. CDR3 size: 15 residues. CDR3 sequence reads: CASSQDRGHNSPLHF. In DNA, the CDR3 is TGCGCCAGCAGCCAGGACAGGGGGCATAATTCACCCCTCCACTTT.

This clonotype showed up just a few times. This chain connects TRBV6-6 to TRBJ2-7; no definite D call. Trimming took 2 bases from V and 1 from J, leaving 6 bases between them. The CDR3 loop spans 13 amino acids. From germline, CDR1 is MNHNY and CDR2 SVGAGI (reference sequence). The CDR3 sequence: CASSYVFSYEQYF. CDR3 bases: TGTGCCAGCAGTTACGTTTTTTCCTACGAGCAGTACTTC.

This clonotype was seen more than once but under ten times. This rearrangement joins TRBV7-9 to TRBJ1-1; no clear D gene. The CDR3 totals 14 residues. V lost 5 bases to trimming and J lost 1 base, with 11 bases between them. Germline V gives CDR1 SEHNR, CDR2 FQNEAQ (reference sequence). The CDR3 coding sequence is TGTGCCAGCAGCCCCCACCAAGGGAACACTGAAGCTTTCTTT. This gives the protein CASSPHQGNTEAFF.

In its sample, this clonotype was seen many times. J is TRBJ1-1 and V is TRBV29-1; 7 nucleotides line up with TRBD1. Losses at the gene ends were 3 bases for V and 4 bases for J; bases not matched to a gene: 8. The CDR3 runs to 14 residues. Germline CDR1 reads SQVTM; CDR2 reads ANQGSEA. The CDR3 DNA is TGCAGCGTTGACACAGGGGCTTTTGTCACTGAAGCTTTCTTT. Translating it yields CSVDTGAFVTEAFF.